What follows are 24 T cell receptor beta chains derived from one specimen sequenced in a study of CD8 T cells in ankylosing spondylitis. Study outcomes and limitations: In ankylosing spondylitis blood, a motif of seven to nine highly homologous TCR beta variants appeared characteristic.

MiXCR, run by TCRdb on the 5' RACE reads, gives a single entry per CDR3 protein. This table holds 500,000 or so distinct CDR3 sequences, about 5.2% found once. Their recognized antigens are unknown. Sample: blood, either unsorted or a sorted T cell fraction (not recorded which). All receptors come from a male donor with ankylosing spondylitis.

In its sample, this clonotype was seen once. V gene TRBV5-7 combines with J gene TRBJ2-5; D is unclear. TRBV5-7 is an open reading frame, and its role is uncertain. This CDR3 is 13 amino acids long. Trimming took off 4 bases at V and 7 bases at J, with 14 bases between the two ends. The CDR3 nucleotides read TGTGCCAGCAGCCCTGGGTCCCTGCGGACCCAGTACTTC. Amino acids: CASSPGSLRTQYF.

This clonotype was detected only a few times. The V and J genes are TRBV20-1 and TRBJ2-5, with TRBD1 identical over 8 bases. The CDR3 is made up of 13 amino acids. Looked up from germline, CDR1 is DFQATT and CDR2 is SNEGSKA (reference sequence). With 5 bases clipped from V and 2 bases from J, the junction kept 4 bases outside the gene matches. The CDR3 loop is CSAVQGVQETQYF. The CDR3 DNA follows: TGCAGTGCTGTACAGGGGGTGCAAGAGACCCAGTACTTC.

This clonotype occurred many times. The chain uses TRBV7-9 and TRBJ1-2; the D is unclear. The V gene lost 1 base and the J gene lost 4 bases, with 10 bases spanning the gap. Germline lookup yields CDR1 SEHNR and CDR2 FQNEAQ (reference sequence). The CDR3 runs to 14 residues. CDR3 nucleotide sequence: TGTGCCAGCAGCTTAGGAGAGACGGTCTATGGCTACACCTTC. Residues: CASSLGETVYGYTF.

This clonotype appeared many times. The CDR3 region is CASSFWTGGEDTQYF. The CDR3 DNA reads TGTGCCAGCAGCTTTTGGACAGGGGGCGAGGATACGCAGTATTTT. This sequence joins TRBV7-9 and TRBJ2-3; 11 positions agree with TRBD1. The CDR3 covers 15 residues. Germline lookup yields CDR1 SEHNR and CDR2 FQNEAQ (reference sequence). V gave up 3 bases and J gave up 6 bases; unmatched junction bases: 5.

There are many counts of this clonotype. The chain recombines TRBV5-5 with TRBJ1-4, with no clear D. This CDR3 region has 12 residues. The V end was cut by 1 base, the J end by 8 bases, with 6 bases between. Germline V gene data show CDR1 as SGHKS and CDR2 as YYEKEE (reference sequence). CDR3 sequence reads: CASSLNREKLFF. DNA of the CDR3: TGTGCCAGCAGCTTGAATAGAGAAAAACTGTTTTTT. Combining the CDR3 with reference TRBV5-5 and TRBJ1-4 gives the whole variable domain DAGVTQSPTHLIKTRGQQVTLRCSPISGHKSVSWYQQVLGQGPQFIFQYYEKEERGRGNFPDRFSARQFPNYSSELNVNALLLGDSALYLCASSLNREKLFFGSGTQLSVL.

Many counts were recorded for this clonotype. This chain uses TRBV6-1 with TRBJ2-1; 13 bases agree with TRBD2. J lost 7 bases, V lost 6 bases, and 9 bases had no gene match. CDR1 is MNHNS, CDR2 SASEGT, per germline. CDR3 length: 16 amino acids. Here the CDR3 reads CASRSPGLAGSNEQFF. The CDR3, as DNA: TGTGCCAGCAGATCTCCGGGACTAGCGGGATCTAATGAGCAGTTCTTC.

This clonotype was recorded at least ten times. The chain carries TRBV6-1 and TRBJ2-1, with 9 bases matching TRBD1. The CDR3 contains 15 residues. V was clipped by 5 bases and J by 12 bases; unmatched bases: 14. Germline CDR1 reads MNHNS; CDR2 reads SASEGT. The CDR3 DNA sequence: TGTGCCAGCAGTAGACCCGGACAGGGGCTATTGGGGCAGTTCTTC. This encodes CASSRPGQGLLGQFF.

This clonotype was found many times. As DNA, the CDR3 is TGTGCCAGCAGTTACGCCAGATCCCTCCAGCCCCAGCATTTT. Its translation is CASSYARSLQPQHF. The V call is TRBV6-5, the J call TRBJ1-5; D remains ambiguous. The germline CDR1 and CDR2 sequences are MNHEY and SVGAGI. The CDR3 loop spans 14 amino acids. With 2 bases removed from V and 7 bases from J, the gap between germline ends came to 12 bases.

The chain carries TRBV2 and TRBJ2-3; 8 nucleotides match TRBD2. This CDR3 has 12 amino acids. The germline V gene has CDR1 SNHLY and CDR2 FYNNEI. The junction had 5 bases not matched to a gene; V was cut back by 4 bases and J by 11 bases. CDR3 sequence: CASSVRGAVQYF. DNA for the CDR3: TGTGCCAGCAGTGTGCGGGGGGCGGTGCAGTATTTT.

This clonotype was seen at least ten times. This chain links TRBV27 with TRBJ2-7, with D possibly matching TRBD2 (5 bases). This CDR3 has 11 residues. Germline V gene lookup returns CDR1 MNHEY and CDR2 SMNVEV (reference sequence). The V end lost 6 bases, the J end lost 13 bases, and 16 bases lay between the germline ends. CDR3 coding DNA: TGTGCCAGCAGGGACCGGACTCTGAAATACTTC. Amino acid sequence: CASRDRTLKYF.

This clonotype was observed many times. The CDR3 DNA sequence: TGCGCCAGCACCCTCGGGCCTGGCACCGGGGAGCTGTTTTTT. It is translated as CASTLGPGTGELFF. The gene calls are TRBV5-1 and TRBJ2-2; D gene uncertain. Germline assignment: CDR1 SGHRS and CDR2 YFSETQ. This CDR3 is built from 14 residues. V was cut by 6 bases and J by 4 bases, with 13 bases left in between.

This clonotype was detected only a few times. This chain connects TRBV27 to TRBJ2-7, with D possibly matching TRBD2 (5 bases). Germline V lookup: CDR1 MNHEY, CDR2 SMNVEV (reference sequence). Trimming stripped 8 bases from V and 5 bases from J, with 13 bases between. CDR3 size: 12 residues. CDR3 region: CASGSPAHEQYF. The CDR3, as DNA: TGTGCCAGCGGGAGCCCCGCACACGAGCAGTACTTC.

This clonotype was seen at least ten times. The CDR3: CASSYYRSLLYEQYF. For the CDR3, the DNA is TGTGCCAGCAGTTACTACAGGAGTCTCCTCTACGAGCAGTACTTC. The chain links TRBV6-5 to TRBJ2-7; D perhaps matches TRBD1 (5 bases). The V end lost 1 base, the J end lost 3 bases, and 13 bases lay between the germline ends. This CDR3 has 15 amino acids. Per germline, CDR1 MNHEY and CDR2 SVGAGI.

In this sample, this clonotype turned up many times. The V gene is TRBV27, the J gene TRBJ1-1; D unclear. Germline V CDR1 and CDR2: MNHEY, SMNVEV (reference sequence). Trimming removed 2 bases from V and 1 base from J, with 8 bases in between. This CDR3 contains 14 residues. In DNA form, the CDR3 reads TGTGCCAGCAGTTTAAGACACCCGAACACTGAAGCTTTCTTT. Translating gives CASSLRHPNTEAFF.

This clonotype was seen ten or more times. The gene calls are TRBV5-1 and TRBJ1-1; D may be TRBD1 (5 bases). Looked up from germline, CDR1 is SGHRS and CDR2 is YFSETQ. The CDR3 loop spans 15 amino acids. V was pared by 4 bases and J by 0 bases, with 13 bases between. The CDR3 sequence is CASSRGGVLNTEAFF. In DNA form, the CDR3 reads TGCGCCAGCAGCCGGGGGGGGGTACTGAACACTGAAGCTTTCTTT. Full variable domain (outside the CDR3, taken from reference TRBV5-1 and TRBJ1-1): KAGVTQTPRYLIKTRGQQVTLSCSPISGHRSVSWYQQTPGQGLQFLFEYFSETQRNKGNFPGRFSGRQFSNSRSEMNVSTLELGDSALYLCASSRGGVLNTEAFFGQGTRLTVV.

The table lists this clonotype with a few counts. This chain joins TRBV5-1 and TRBJ1-1; tentative D call: TRBD1 (6 bases). In germline, CDR1 is SGHRS, CDR2 YFSETQ. Trimming cost V 4 bases and J 1 base, with 14 bases left between them. The CDR3 is made up of 15 amino acids. The CDR3 coding sequence is TGCGCCAGCAGCCCGGGACACACAAGGAACACTGAAGCTTTCTTT. It is translated as CASSPGHTRNTEAFF. The whole variable domain, remainder taken from reference TRBV5-1 and TRBJ1-1, is KAGVTQTPRYLIKTRGQQVTLSCSPISGHRSVSWYQQTPGQGLQFLFEYFSETQRNKGNFPGRFSGRQFSNSRSEMNVSTLELGDSALYLCASSPGHTRNTEAFFGQGTRLTVV.

This clonotype was found a few times. The V and J genes are TRBV28 and TRBJ1-5; D is unclear. The CDR3 is made up of 15 amino acids. V lost 6 bases to trimming and J lost 11 bases, with 23 bases between them. Germline V gives CDR1 MDHEN, CDR2 SYDVKM. The CDR3: CASSPFEAARRAQHF. In nucleotides, the CDR3 is TGTGCCAGCAGCCCATTCGAGGCAGCCCGCCGAGCCCAGCATTTT.

This clonotype was recorded many times. The genes are TRBV30 and TRBJ1-2; no clear D gene. CDR3 length equals 13 residues. The germline gives CDR1 GTSNPN, CDR2 SVGIG (reference sequence). V was clipped by 0 bases and J by 2 bases, with 7 bases between them. The CDR3 nucleotides read TGTGCCTGGAGTGTAAGCAGAAACTATGGCTACACCTTC. Encoded protein: CAWSVSRNYGYTF.

This clonotype was seen many times. The V and J genes are TRBV10-3 and TRBJ1-2, with D maybe TRBD1 (5 bases). The CDR3 contains 16 residues. Germline-derived CDR1 and CDR2 are ENHRY and SYGVKD. V was pared by 2 bases and J by 8 bases, with 21 bases between. CDR3 loop: CAISETGTPPFGGYTF. The CDR3 DNA is TGTGCCATCAGTGAGACCGGGACCCCCCCTTTTGGCGGCTACACCTTC.

This clonotype came up many times. This sequence joins TRBV11-2 and TRBJ2-2; D not certain. Deletions cut 5 bases from V and 5 bases from J, with 9 bases between. The CDR3 has 13 residues. Germline CDR1 is SGHAT and CDR2 is FQNNGV. The CDR3 nucleotides read TGTGCCAGCAGCCGGCAAGGGACCGGGGAGCTGTTTTTT. Residues: CASSRQGTGELFF.

This clonotype occurred many times. V is TRBV11-2 and J is TRBJ2-5, with 14 bases aligning to TRBD2. CDR3 length: 15 amino acids. Germline CDR1 and CDR2: SGHAT and FQNNGV. The junction had 3 bases not matched to a gene; V was cut back by 4 bases and J by 5 bases. The CDR3 region has the DNA TGTGCCAGCAGCTCGACTAGCGGGAGGGCTGAGACCCAGTACTTC. Its protein is CASSSTSGRAETQYF. Using reference TRBV11-2 and TRBJ2-5 for the parts outside the CDR3, the full variable domain is EAGVAQSPRYKIIEKRQSVAFWCNPISGHATLYWYQQILGQGPKLLIQFQNNGVVDDSQLPKDRFSAERLKGVDSTLKIQPAKLEDSAVYLCASSSTSGRAETQYFGPGTRLLVL.

This clonotype has at least ten counts. The chain couples TRBV5-1 to TRBJ2-3, with TRBD1 matching 10 bases. The V and J ends lost 0 bases and 1 base, in that order; junction bases with no gene match: 5. The CDR3 contains 17 residues. Germline-derived CDR1 and CDR2 are SGHRS and YFSETQ. The CDR3 region has the DNA TGCGCCAGCAGCTTGGCCGGGACAGGGGCCGGCACAGATACGCAGTATTTT. Its protein is CASSLAGTGAGTDTQYF.

This clonotype was seen ten or more times. The chain joins TRBV3-1 to TRBJ2-7; D may correspond to TRBD1 or TRBD2 (6 bases each). Germline V gives CDR1 LGHDT, CDR2 YNNKEL (reference sequence). The CDR3 contains 15 residues. Trimming took 2 bases from V and 2 from J, leaving 13 bases between them. This CDR3 reads CASSQRGTRPYEQYF. CDR3 coding DNA: TGTGCCAGCAGCCAACGGGGGACACGACCCTACGAGCAGTACTTC.

This clonotype appeared many times. For the CDR3, the DNA is TGCAGTGCTGAGGGCGGCCGGGTCCGCTTCTTT. The encoded protein is CSAEGGRVRFF. The chain joins TRBV20-1 to TRBJ1-1; D unclear. Germline V gene lookup returns CDR1 DFQATT and CDR2 SNEGSKA (reference sequence). V gave up 5 bases and J gave up 14 bases, with 18 bases separating them. The CDR3 extends over 11 amino acids.